Detailed here is one T cell receptor (beta chain). The data belong to a study of shared clonotypes between healthy human individuals. Naive CD8 cells comprised CD45RO-negative, CCR7-positively selected cells, excluding terminally differentiated effector memory CD45RA+ cells. TCRdb's table, derived via immunoSEQ multiplex PCR, lists solely in-frame clones and lacks some. The sample carries about 2 million clones, approximately 95% recorded once. CDR3 length: 15 amino acids. With 0 bases removed from V and 0 bases from J, the gap between germline ends came to 8 bases. Per germline, CDR1 WNHNN and CDR2 SYGVQD (reference sequence).

Sequences were obtained from naive CD8+ T cells sorted from blood. V gene TRBV10-1 combines with J gene TRBJ1-1; unclear D gene. The receptor's source is a man aged 18-30 years in good health. For the CDR3, the DNA is TGCGCCAGCAGTGAGTCGCCGGACTTGAACACTGAAGCTTTCTTT. Amino acid sequence: CASSESPDLNTEAFF.